A single sample is the source of the 28 T cell receptor beta chains below, sequenced in a study of blood T cell repertoires in COVID-19. Repertoires were generated with immunoSEQ multiplex PCR, while TCRdb's copy carries only in-frame clones and drops some. The table lists 140,000 or so clones, around 87% of them singletons. Input material: PBMCs or T cells enriched from blood (not recorded which). All receptors come from a man in his sixties who had recovered from COVID-19.

The chain's CDR3 is CASSERQGAEAFF. Written as DNA, the CDR3 is TGTGCCAGCAGTGAAAGACAGGGGGCTGAAGCTTTCTTT. The rearrangement joins TRBV12-3 or TRBV12-4 to TRBJ1-1; TRBD1 agrees at 9 bases. This CDR3 is built from 13 residues. V gave up 5 bases and J gave up 6 bases; unmatched junction bases: 4.

The chain links TRBV2 to TRBJ1-5, with TRBD1 matching over 9 bases. The CDR3 loop spans 14 amino acids. J was trimmed by 5 bases and V by 6 bases; bases with no gene match: 5. Germline V gene sequence: CDR1 SNHLY, CDR2 FYNNEI. The CDR3 is CASRTGGNDQPQHF. The CDR3 DNA sequence: TGTGCCAGCAGGACAGGGGGGAATGATCAGCCCCAGCATTTT. The variable domain in full, with the rest retrieved from reference TRBV2 and TRBJ1-5, is EPEVTQTPSHQVTQMGQEVILRCVPISNHLYFYWYRQILGQKVEFLVSFYNNEISEKSEIFDDQFSVERPDGSNFTLKIRSTKLEDSAMYFCASRTGGNDQPQHFGDGTRLSIL.

A word on this clone: Mismatch with germline at one junction end may stem from a read error. The chain is built from TRBV7-7 and TRBJ2-5; TRBD2 aligns across 12 bases. Per the germline V gene, CDR1 is SSHAT and CDR2 is FNYEAQ (reference sequence). The length of the CDR3 is 15 residues. The CDR3 sequence is CASSPLAGGRGTQYF. DNA of the CDR3: TGTGCTAGCAGCCCCCTAGCGGGAGGGCGGGGGACCCAGTACTTC.

The chain has TRBV5-1 and TRBJ2-7; 9 bases agree with TRBD1. The junction had 5 bases not matched to a gene; V was cut back by 0 bases and J by 4 bases. The germline gives CDR1 SGHRS, CDR2 YFSETQ. The CDR3 covers 15 residues. The CDR3 loop is CASSLVTGGRYEQYF. DNA of the CDR3: TGCGCCAGCAGCTTGGTGACAGGGGGTAGGTACGAGCAGTACTTC.

The genes are TRBV3-1 (or the pseudogene TRBV3-2) and TRBJ2-7; 8 nucleotides match TRBD2. CDR1 and CDR2 from the germline V gene are LGHDT and YNNKEL (reference sequence). The CDR3 loop spans 15 amino acids. Losses at the gene ends were 4 bases for V and 6 bases for J; bases not matched to a gene: 11. CDR3 DNA sequence: TGTGCCAGCAGCCTCAGCGGGGGAGGCTATGGCGAGCAGTACTTC. Protein sequence: CASSLSGGGYGEQYF.

This sequence joins TRBV4-1 and TRBJ1-2; TRBD1 matches at 9 bases. The V and J ends lost 1 base and 7 bases, in that order; junction bases with no gene match: 7. Germline assignment: CDR1 MGHRA and CDR2 YSYEKL. The CDR3 contains 15 residues. CDR3 region: CASSQAGQGKLGYTF. The CDR3 bases are TGCGCCAGCAGCCAAGCGGGACAGGGTAAACTTGGCTACACCTTC.

The chain combines TRBV2 with TRBJ1-4; the match to TRBD1 covers 7 bases. Germline CDR1 SNHLY, CDR2 FYNNEI. J lost 8 bases, V lost 7 bases, and 4 bases had no gene match. CDR3 size: 12 residues. The CDR3 reads CASKGAQEKLFF. CDR3 in DNA: TGTGCCAGCAAGGGGGCTCAGGAAAAACTGTTTTTT. Drawing the rest from reference TRBV2 and TRBJ1-4, the complete variable domain is EPEVTQTPSHQVTQMGQEVILRCVPISNHLYFYWYRQILGQKVEFLVSFYNNEISEKSEIFDDQFSVERPDGSNFTLKIRSTKLEDSAMYFCASKGAQEKLFFGSGTQLSVL.

The genes are TRBV5-8 and TRBJ1-4; 8 bases map to TRBD1. Germline CDR1 and CDR2: SGHTS and YDEGEE. The V segment lost 4 bases and the J segment 7 bases; nucleotides outside the gene matches: 3. This CDR3 has 13 residues. The CDR3 reads CASSPDRGEKLFF. CDR3 bases: TGTGCCAGCAGCCCCGACAGGGGTGAAAAACTGTTTTTT.

The chain uses TRBV19 and TRBJ1-1; D is possibly TRBD1 (5 bases). V lost 11 bases and J 1 base, leaving 14 bases between the germline ends. This CDR3 spans 13 amino acids. Looked up from germline, CDR1 is LNHDA and CDR2 is SQIVND (reference sequence). This CDR3 reads CASNDRQNTEAFF. CDR3 sequence (DNA): TGTGCCTCTAACGACAGACAGAACACTGAAGCTTTCTTT.

The genes are TRBV10-2 and TRBJ1-6; 7 bases are a match to TRBD1. V trimming: 6 bases; J trimming: 7 bases; junction bases outside the gene matches: 6. The CDR3 is 14 residues long. Per germline, CDR1 WSHSY and CDR2 SAAADI. The CDR3 nucleotides read TGCGCCAGCAGATCGACACAGGGGAATTCACCCCTCCACTTT. The encoded protein is CASRSTQGNSPLHF.

The chain employs TRBV5-4 and TRBJ2-6; D is unresolved. CDR1 and CDR2 (germline): SGHNT, YYREEE (reference sequence). Trimming removed 1 base from V and 0 bases from J, with 8 bases in between. The CDR3 is 16 residues long. The CDR3 DNA follows: TGTGCCAGCAGCTTGTCTAGAAGCTCTGGGGCCAACGTCCTGACTTTC. It translates to CASSLSRSSGANVLTF.

The gene calls are TRBV4-2 and TRBJ2-3; 8 bases are a match to TRBD2. Germline assignment: CDR1 LGHNA and CDR2 YNFKEQ. V shed 1 base and J 4 bases; nucleotides not matched to a gene: 7. This CDR3 has 16 amino acids. The chain's CDR3 is CASSQGLAGGSDTQYF. The CDR3 DNA sequence: TGTGCCAGCAGCCAAGGTCTAGCGGGTGGGTCAGATACGCAGTATTTT.

This chain connects TRBV12-3 or TRBV12-4 to TRBJ2-7; D is perhaps TRBD1 (5 bases). Trimming cost V 6 bases and J 6 bases, with 12 bases left between them. The CDR3 extends over 12 amino acids. The CDR3 is CASRSFRGEQYF. In DNA form, the CDR3 reads TGTGCCAGCAGGTCGTTTAGGGGCGAGCAGTACTTC.

V usage is TRBV11-2 and J usage is TRBJ2-7; the match to TRBD1 covers 8 bases. Trimming took 5 bases from V and 6 from J; bases not matched to a gene: 12. Germline CDR1 reads SGHAT; CDR2 reads FQNNGV. The CDR3 contains 15 residues. CDR3 bases: TGTGCCAGCAGCACGACCCGGACAGGGTTGGGCGAGCAGTACTTC. Its protein is CASSTTRTGLGEQYF.

The chain recombines TRBV7-8 with TRBJ2-2; D ambiguous. V lost 0 bases and J 4 bases, leaving 3 bases between the germline ends. CDR1 SGHVS and CDR2 FQNEAQ come from the germline V gene. There are 13 residues in the CDR3. CDR3 in DNA: TGTGCCAGCAGCTTAGCTATCACCGGGGAGCTGTTTTTT. It yields the protein CASSLAITGELFF.

The rearrangement uses TRBV21-1 and TRBJ2-1; the D call TRBD2 from the table was never checked on the DNA. TRBV21-1 is classified as a pseudogene. The CDR3 has 17 amino acids. The CDR3 DNA sequence: TGTGCCAGCAACCAATTAGCCGAGACTTTAAGATACAATGAGCAGTTCTTC. As protein: CASNQLAETLRYNEQFF.

This chain links TRBV6-6 with TRBJ1-1; D remains unclear. Trimming left V 7 bases short and J 5 bases short, with 14 bases between. The germline V gene has CDR1 MNHNY and CDR2 SVGAGI (reference sequence). The CDR3 is 13 residues long. The CDR3 reads CASTQARATEAFF. The CDR3 coding sequence is TGTGCCAGCACCCAAGCGAGGGCAACTGAAGCTTTCTTT.

The gene calls are TRBV5-4 and TRBJ1-5; unclear D gene. Germline CDR1 and CDR2: SGHNT and YYREEE (reference sequence). V was clipped by 4 bases and J by 7 bases, with 15 bases between them. The CDR3 runs to 14 residues. Here the CDR3 reads CASSKDGEGQPQHF. The CDR3 bases are TGTGCCAGCAGCAAAGACGGGGAGGGCCAGCCCCAGCATTTT.

The chain is built from TRBV11-2 and TRBJ1-5; TRBD1 agrees at 12 bases. The CDR3 sequence is 14 residues long. Trimming took 5 bases from V and 8 from J; bases not matched to a gene: 4. Germline CDR1 reads SGHAT; CDR2 reads FQNNGV. CDR3 amino acids: CASSPGQGAEPQHF. CDR3 DNA: TGTGCCAGCAGCCCGGGACAGGGGGCAGAGCCCCAGCATTTT.

This chain uses TRBV2 with TRBJ1-1; 9 nucleotides match TRBD1. The CDR3 extends over 14 amino acids. V shed 4 bases, J shed 3 bases, and the junction held 3 bases outside the gene matches. Germline V gives CDR1 SNHLY, CDR2 FYNNEI. CDR3 amino acids: CASSGRTGDTEAFF. The CDR3 region has the DNA TGTGCCAGCAGTGGCCGGACAGGGGACACTGAAGCTTTCTTT.

The chain joins TRBV7-2 to TRBJ2-5; D gene unclear. Trimming shortened V by 6 bases and J by 5 bases, and 13 bases separated the two germline ends. Germline-derived CDR1 and CDR2 are SGHTA and FQGNSA. This CDR3 region has 13 residues. CDR3 sequence (DNA): TGTGCCAGCAGACTGGGCTATCTGGAGACCCAGTACTTC. Translating it yields CASRLGYLETQYF. The complete variable domain, with remaining parts taken from reference TRBV7-2 and TRBJ2-5, reads GAGVSQSPSNKVTEKGKDVELRCDPISGHTALYWYRQSLGQGLEFLIYFQGNSAPDKSGLPSDRFSAERTGGSVSTLTIQRTQQEDSAVYLCASRLGYLETQYFGPGTRLLVL.

The rearrangement uses TRBV28 and TRBJ1-5; D is possibly TRBD1 (6 bases). CDR3 length: 13 residues. Germline CDR1 reads MDHEN; CDR2 reads SYDVKM. The germline V and J ends were trimmed by 7 bases and 6 bases, with 13 bases remaining between them. The CDR3 spells CASTQRGGQPQHF. CDR3 sequence (DNA): TGTGCCAGCACCCAACGAGGGGGTCAGCCCCAGCATTTT.

CDR3 sequence: CASSPLGGPTYEQYF. The CDR3 bases are TGTGCCAGCTCACCACTCGGCGGGCCAACCTACGAGCAGTACTTC. The chain couples TRBV18 to TRBJ2-7, with a tentative D call TRBD2 (5 bases). The V end lost 1 base, the J end lost 2 bases, and 12 bases lay between the germline ends. In germline, CDR1 is KGHSH, CDR2 LQKENI. The CDR3 is 15 residues long.

This chain connects TRBV27 to TRBJ1-1; D is ambiguous. The CDR3 is 13 amino acids. V gave up 8 bases and J gave up 0 bases, with 10 bases separating them. Germline assignment: CDR1 MNHEY and CDR2 SMNVEV (reference sequence). The CDR3 reads CASRPGVNTEAFF. Written as DNA, the CDR3 is TGTGCCAGCCGCCCCGGAGTGAACACTGAAGCTTTCTTT.

CDR3 residues: CASSSDWSSTDTQYF. As DNA, the CDR3 is TGCGCCAGCAGTTCCGACTGGTCTAGCACAGATACGCAGTATTTT. This chain joins TRBV5-1 and TRBJ2-3, with unresolved D. With 5 bases removed from V and 0 bases from J, the gap between germline ends came to 13 bases. CDR3 size: 15 residues. Germline V gene lookup returns CDR1 SGHRS and CDR2 YFSETQ.

This chain joins TRBV19 and TRBJ1-2; 10 nucleotides match TRBD1. This CDR3 region has 17 residues. The V gene's germline CDR1 is LNHDA and CDR2 SQIVND (reference sequence). The V and J ends lost 6 bases and 4 bases, in that order; junction bases with no gene match: 14. The DNA for the CDR3 is TGTGCCAGTAGCGTCGACAGGGGGCTCTCCCGCGGCTATGGCTACACCTTC. The encoded protein is CASSVDRGLSRGYGYTF.

In this sample, this clone turned up a few times. The chain combines TRBV5-1 with TRBJ1-2, with TRBD1 as a possible D gene (6 bases). The CDR3 loop spans 15 amino acids. Germline CDR1 and CDR2: SGHRS and YFSETQ. V was trimmed by 2 bases and J by 0 bases, leaving 11 bases between them. The CDR3 region is CASSFREGANYGYTF. The CDR3 bases are TGCGCCAGCAGCTTTCGGGAGGGGGCTAACTATGGCTACACCTTC.

The chain links TRBV12-3 or TRBV12-4 to TRBJ1-2; D is unresolved. The V end was cut by 2 bases, the J end by 1 base, with 5 bases between. The CDR3 sequence is 13 residues long. Here the CDR3 DNA reads TGTGCCAGCAGTTTAACTTTTAACTATGGCTACACCTTC. Amino acid sequence: CASSLTFNYGYTF.